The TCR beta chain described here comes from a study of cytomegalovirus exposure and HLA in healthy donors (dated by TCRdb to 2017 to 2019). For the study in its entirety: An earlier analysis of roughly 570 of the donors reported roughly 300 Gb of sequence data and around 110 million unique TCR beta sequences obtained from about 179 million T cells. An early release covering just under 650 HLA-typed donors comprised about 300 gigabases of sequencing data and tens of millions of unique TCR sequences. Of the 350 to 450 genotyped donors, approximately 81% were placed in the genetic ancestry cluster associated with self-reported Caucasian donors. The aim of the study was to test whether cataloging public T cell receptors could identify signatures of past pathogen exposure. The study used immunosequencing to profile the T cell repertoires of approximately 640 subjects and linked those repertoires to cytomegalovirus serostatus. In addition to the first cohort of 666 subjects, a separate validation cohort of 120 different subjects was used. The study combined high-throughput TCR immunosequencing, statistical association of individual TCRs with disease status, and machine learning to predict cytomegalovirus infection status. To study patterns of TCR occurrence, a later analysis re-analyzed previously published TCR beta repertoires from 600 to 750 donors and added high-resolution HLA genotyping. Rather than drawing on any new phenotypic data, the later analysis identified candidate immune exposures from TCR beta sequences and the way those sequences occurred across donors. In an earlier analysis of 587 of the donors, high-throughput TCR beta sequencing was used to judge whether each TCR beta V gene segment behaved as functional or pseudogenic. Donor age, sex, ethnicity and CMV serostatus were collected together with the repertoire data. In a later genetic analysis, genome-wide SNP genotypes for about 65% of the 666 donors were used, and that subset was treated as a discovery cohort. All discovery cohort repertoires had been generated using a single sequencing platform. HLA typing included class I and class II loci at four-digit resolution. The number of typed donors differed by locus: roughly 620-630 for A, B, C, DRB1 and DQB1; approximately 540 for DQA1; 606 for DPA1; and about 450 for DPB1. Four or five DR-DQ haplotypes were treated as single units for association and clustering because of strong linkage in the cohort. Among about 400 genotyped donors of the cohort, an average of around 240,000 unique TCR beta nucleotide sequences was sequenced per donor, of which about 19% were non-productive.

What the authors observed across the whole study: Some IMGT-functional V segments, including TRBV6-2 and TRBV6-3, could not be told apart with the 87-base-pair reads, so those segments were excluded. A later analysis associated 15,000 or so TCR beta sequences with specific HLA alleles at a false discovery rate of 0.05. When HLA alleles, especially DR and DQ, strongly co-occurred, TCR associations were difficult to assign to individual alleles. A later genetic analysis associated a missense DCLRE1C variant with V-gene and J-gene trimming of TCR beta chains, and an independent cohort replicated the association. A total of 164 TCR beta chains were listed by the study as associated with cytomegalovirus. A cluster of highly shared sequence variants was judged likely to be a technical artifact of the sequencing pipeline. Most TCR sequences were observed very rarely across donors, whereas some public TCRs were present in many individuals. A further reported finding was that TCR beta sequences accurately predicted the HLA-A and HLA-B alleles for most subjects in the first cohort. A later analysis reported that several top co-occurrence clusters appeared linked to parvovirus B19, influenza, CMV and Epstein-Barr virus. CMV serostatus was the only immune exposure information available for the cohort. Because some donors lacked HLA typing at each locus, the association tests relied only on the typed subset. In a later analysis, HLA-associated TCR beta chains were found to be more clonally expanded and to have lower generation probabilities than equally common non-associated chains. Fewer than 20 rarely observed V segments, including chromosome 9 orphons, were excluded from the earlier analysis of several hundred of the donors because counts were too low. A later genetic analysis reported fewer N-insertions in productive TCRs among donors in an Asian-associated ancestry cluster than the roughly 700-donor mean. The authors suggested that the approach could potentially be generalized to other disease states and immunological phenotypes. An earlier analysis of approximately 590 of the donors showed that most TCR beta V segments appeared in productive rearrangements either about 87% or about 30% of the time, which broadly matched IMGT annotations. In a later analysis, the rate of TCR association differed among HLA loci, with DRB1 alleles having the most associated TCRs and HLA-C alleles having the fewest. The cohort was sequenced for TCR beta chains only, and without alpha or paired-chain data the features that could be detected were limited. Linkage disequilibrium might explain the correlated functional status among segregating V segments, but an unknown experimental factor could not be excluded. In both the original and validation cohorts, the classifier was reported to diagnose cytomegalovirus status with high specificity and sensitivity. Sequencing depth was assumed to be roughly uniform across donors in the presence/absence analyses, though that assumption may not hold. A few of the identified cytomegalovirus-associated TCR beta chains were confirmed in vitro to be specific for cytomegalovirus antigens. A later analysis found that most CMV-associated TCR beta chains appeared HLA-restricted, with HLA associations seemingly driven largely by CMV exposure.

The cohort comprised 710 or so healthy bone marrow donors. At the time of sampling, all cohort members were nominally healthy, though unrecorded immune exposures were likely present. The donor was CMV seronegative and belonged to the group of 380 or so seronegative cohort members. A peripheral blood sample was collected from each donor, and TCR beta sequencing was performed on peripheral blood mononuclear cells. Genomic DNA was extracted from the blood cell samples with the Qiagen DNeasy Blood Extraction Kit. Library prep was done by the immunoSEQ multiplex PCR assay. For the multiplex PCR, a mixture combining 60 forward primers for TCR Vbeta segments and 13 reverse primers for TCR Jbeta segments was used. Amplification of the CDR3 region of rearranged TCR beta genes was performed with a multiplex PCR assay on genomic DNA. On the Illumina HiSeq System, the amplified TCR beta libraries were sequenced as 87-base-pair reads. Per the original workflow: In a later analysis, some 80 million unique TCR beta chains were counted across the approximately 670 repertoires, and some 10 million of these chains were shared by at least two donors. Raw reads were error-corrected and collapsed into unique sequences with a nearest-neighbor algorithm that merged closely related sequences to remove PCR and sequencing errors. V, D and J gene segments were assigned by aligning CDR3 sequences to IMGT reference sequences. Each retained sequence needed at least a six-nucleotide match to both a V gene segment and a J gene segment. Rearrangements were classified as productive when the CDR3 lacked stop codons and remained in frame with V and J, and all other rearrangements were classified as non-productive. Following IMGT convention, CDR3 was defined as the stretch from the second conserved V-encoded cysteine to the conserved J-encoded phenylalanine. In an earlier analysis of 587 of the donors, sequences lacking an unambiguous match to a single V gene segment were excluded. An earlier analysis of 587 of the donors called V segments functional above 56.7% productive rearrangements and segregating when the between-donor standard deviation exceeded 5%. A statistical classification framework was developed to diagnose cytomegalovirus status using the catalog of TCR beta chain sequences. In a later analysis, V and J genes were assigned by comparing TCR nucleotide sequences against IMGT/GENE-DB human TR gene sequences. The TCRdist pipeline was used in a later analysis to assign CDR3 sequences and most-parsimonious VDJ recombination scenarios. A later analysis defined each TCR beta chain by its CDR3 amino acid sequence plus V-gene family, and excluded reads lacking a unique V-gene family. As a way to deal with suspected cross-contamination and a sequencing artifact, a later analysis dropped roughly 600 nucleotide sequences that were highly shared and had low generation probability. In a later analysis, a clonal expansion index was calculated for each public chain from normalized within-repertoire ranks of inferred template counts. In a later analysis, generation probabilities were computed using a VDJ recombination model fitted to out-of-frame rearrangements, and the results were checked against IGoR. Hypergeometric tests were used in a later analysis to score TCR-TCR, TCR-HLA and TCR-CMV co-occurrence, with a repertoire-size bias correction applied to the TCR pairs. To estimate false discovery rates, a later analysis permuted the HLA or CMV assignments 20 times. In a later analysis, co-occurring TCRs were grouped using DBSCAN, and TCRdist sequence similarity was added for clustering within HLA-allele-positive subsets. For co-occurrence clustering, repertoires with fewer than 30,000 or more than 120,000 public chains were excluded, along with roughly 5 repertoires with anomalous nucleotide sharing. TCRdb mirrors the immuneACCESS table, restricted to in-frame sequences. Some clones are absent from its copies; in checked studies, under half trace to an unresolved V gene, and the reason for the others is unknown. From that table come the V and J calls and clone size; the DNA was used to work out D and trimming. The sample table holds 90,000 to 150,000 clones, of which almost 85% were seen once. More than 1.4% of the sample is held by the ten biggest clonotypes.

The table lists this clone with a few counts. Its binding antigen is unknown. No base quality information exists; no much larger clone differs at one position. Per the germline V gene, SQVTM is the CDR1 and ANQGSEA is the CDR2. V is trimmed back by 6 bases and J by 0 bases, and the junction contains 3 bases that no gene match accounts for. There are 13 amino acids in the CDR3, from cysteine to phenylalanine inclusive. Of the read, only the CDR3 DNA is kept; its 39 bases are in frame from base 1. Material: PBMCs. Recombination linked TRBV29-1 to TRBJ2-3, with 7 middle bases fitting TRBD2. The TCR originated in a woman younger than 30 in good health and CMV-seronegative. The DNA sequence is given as TGCAGCGTCAGCGGGACTAGCACAGATACGCAGTATTTT. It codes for CSVSGTSTDTQYF.